The rows below give T cell receptor beta chains drawn from one sample of a study of T cells in Graves' hyperthyroidism and ophthalmopathy. MiXCR, run by TCRdb on the multiplex PCR reads, gives a single entry per CDR3 protein. The repertoire has hundreds of thousands of distinct CDR3 sequences, about a sixth of them found once; the top ten carry 15% to 20%. The sequenced sample consisted of blood. The receptor set was obtained from a woman aged 18-35 years with Graves' hyperthyroidism. The conserved cysteine and the conserved F or W are not part of the CDR3 here.

v_gene: TRBV2; CDR3aa: ASSESPSGTGELF
v_gene: TRBV2; CDR3aa: ASKRNQETQY
v_gene: TRBV19; CDR3aa: ASSRPPGENQPQH
v_gene: TRBV27; CDR3aa: ASSFVARGNEQF
v_gene: TRBV30; CDR3aa: AWGALGGYT
v_gene: TRBV5-1; CDR3aa: ASSLYGLMNTEAF
v_gene: TRBV6-5; CDR3aa: ASSYRPARELF
v_gene: TRBV6-2/TRBV6-3; CDR3aa: ASKRQLTGELF
v_gene: TRBV30; CDR3aa: AWSRTSQSEKLF
v_gene: TRBV6-9; CDR3aa: ASSYVRGGSYEQY
v_gene: TRBV27; CDR3aa: ASSLQRLADTQY
v_gene: TRBV29-1; CDR3aa: SVAPGQRTGELF
v_gene: TRBV7-8; CDR3aa: ASSLARRGGVSKNIQY
v_gene: TRBV27; CDR3aa: ASSFDRVGYNEQF